One and the same sample provided the 15 T cell receptor beta chains below, sequenced in a study of siplizumab effects on memory and regulatory T cells. The data were produced by immunoSEQ multiplex PCR, yet TCRdb's version contains in-frame clones alone and is incomplete. This repertoire shows about 85,000 clones, over 90% found once; its top ten account for 18%. Source material: CD8+ T cells sorted from blood. The receptors originated from a human donor in good health.

With respect to this clone: Other nucleotide sequences in the sample specify the same CDR3. V usage is TRBV5-1 and J usage is TRBJ2-7; D unclear. The CDR3 spans 11 residues. The germline V gene encodes CDR1 SGHRS and CDR2 YFSETQ. The V and J ends lost 0 bases and 4 bases respectively, with 2 bases between them. The CDR3 loop is CASSLGYEQYF. As DNA, the CDR3 is TGCGCCAGCAGCTTGGGGTACGAGCAGTACTTC.

J is TRBJ2-7 and V is TRBV2, with D possibly being TRBD1 (7 bases). CDR3 length equals 15 residues. CDR1 and CDR2 from the germline V gene are SNHLY and FYNNEI. The ends were cut back, 9 bases at V and 4 bases at J, with 22 bases in the middle. CDR3: CASGSRGRYTYEQYF. CDR3 nucleotides: TGTGCCAGTGGGTCCAGGGGGAGGTATACATACGAGCAGTACTTC. Full variable domain (remainder filled in from reference TRBV2 and TRBJ2-7): EPEVTQTPSHQVTQMGQEVILRCVPISNHLYFYWYRQILGQKVEFLVSFYNNEISEKSEIFDDQFSVERPDGSNFTLKIRSTKLEDSAMYFCASGSRGRYTYEQYFGPGTRLTVT.

This rearrangement joins TRBV7-9 to TRBJ2-3; D is ambiguous. The CDR3 has 12 residues. Trimming stripped 5 bases from V and 4 bases from J, with 7 bases between. Germline CDR1 is SEHNR and CDR2 is FQNEAQ (reference sequence). Here the CDR3 reads CASSLIPDTQYF. CDR3 coding DNA: TGTGCCAGCAGCCTGATCCCAGATACGCAGTATTTT.

The J gene is TRBJ2-1, the V gene TRBV7-9, with TRBD1 identical over 8 bases. The ends lost 5 bases at V and 6 bases at J; junction bases unmatched: 9. Per the germline V gene, CDR1 is SEHNR and CDR2 is FQNEAQ (reference sequence). The CDR3 consists of 15 residues. This CDR3 is CASSPEDRVLNEQFF. CDR3 bases: TGTGCCAGCAGCCCTGAGGACAGGGTACTCAATGAGCAGTTCTTC.

This CDR3 reads CATSRPQGVNTEAFF. In DNA form, the CDR3 reads TGTGCCACCAGCAGACCACAGGGGGTGAACACTGAAGCTTTCTTT. The chain uses TRBV15 and TRBJ1-1; 8 bases map to TRBD1. CDR1 and CDR2 (germline): LNHNV, YYDKDF (reference sequence). CDR3 length equals 15 residues. The ends lost 2 bases at V and 0 bases at J; junction bases unmatched: 2.

V and J are TRBV7-6 and TRBJ2-7; weak D call: TRBD1 (5 bases). The V and J ends lost 5 bases and 3 bases respectively, with 17 bases between them. The CDR3 runs 15 residues. Germline assignment: CDR1 SGHVS and CDR2 FNYEAQ. In DNA form, the CDR3 reads TGTGCCAGCAGCGCGCAGGGCGTGGAGAACTACGAGCAGTACTTC. Protein sequence: CASSAQGVENYEQYF.

The V and J genes are TRBV10-2 and TRBJ2-1; D gene uncertain. V gave up 3 bases and J gave up 8 bases, with 11 bases separating them. This CDR3 is 13 amino acids long. Germline-derived CDR1 and CDR2 are WSHSY and SAAADI. The DNA for the CDR3 is TGCGCCAGCAGTGAACTGCTAGGTGATGAGCAGTTCTTC. As protein: CASSELLGDEQFF.

This chain uses TRBV29-1 with TRBJ1-1; no definite D call. This CDR3 contains 14 residues. Germline loops: CDR1 SQVTM, CDR2 ANQGSEA. V lost 4 bases, J lost 0 bases, and 12 bases lay in between. The CDR3 protein is CSVVGRPMNTEAFF. CDR3 DNA sequence: TGCAGCGTTGTCGGCAGACCAATGAACACTGAAGCTTTCTTT.

This clone was picked up one time. This sequence joins TRBV27 and TRBJ2-1, with unresolved D. Trimming left V 4 bases short and J 8 bases short, with 12 bases between. Germline V gene lookup returns CDR1 MNHEY and CDR2 SMNVEV (reference sequence). This CDR3 has 13 amino acids. Written as DNA, the CDR3 is TGTGCCAGCAGTTCCAACCACGGAGATGAGCAGTTCTTC. This codes for CASSSNHGDEQFF.

This chain uses TRBV11-3 with TRBJ2-1, with D uncertain. CDR3 size: 13 residues. The V end was cut by 2 bases, the J end by 8 bases, with 10 bases between. Germline V gene data show CDR1 as SGHNT and CDR2 as YENEEA. This CDR3 reads CASSLQVPHEQFF. The CDR3 nucleotides are TGTGCCAGCAGCTTACAGGTCCCCCATGAGCAGTTCTTC.

This clone was found a few times. Other DNA sequences in this sample translate to the same CDR3. The rearrangement links TRBV7-9 to TRBJ2-7; tentatively, D is TRBD2 (5 bases). Germline CDR1 reads SEHNR; CDR2 reads FQNEAQ (reference sequence). V was trimmed by 1 base and J by 4 bases, leaving 8 bases between them. This CDR3 comprises 13 residues. CDR3 residues: CASSLERTYEQYF. DNA for the CDR3: TGTGCCAGCAGCTTAGAACGGACTTACGAGCAGTACTTC. The full variable domain, rest sourced from reference TRBV7-9 and TRBJ2-7, is DTGVSQNPRHKITKRGQNVTFRCDPISEHNRLYWYRQTLGQGPEFLTYFQNEAQLEKSRLLSDRFSAERPKGSFSTLEIQRTEQGDSAMYLCASSLERTYEQYFGPGTRLTVT.

This rearrangement joins TRBV9 to TRBJ2-7, with D unresolved. The V end lost 3 bases, the J end lost 6 bases, and 13 bases lay between the germline ends. From germline, CDR1 is SGDLS and CDR2 YYNGEE. The CDR3 runs 13 residues. This chain's CDR3 is CASSDGRPSEQYF. The CDR3 DNA reads as TGTGCCAGCAGCGACGGACGGCCCTCCGAGCAGTACTTC. Full variable domain (outside the CDR3, taken from reference TRBV9 and TRBJ2-7): DSGVTQTPKHLITATGQRVTLRCSPRSGDLSVYWYQQSLDQGLQFLIQYYNGEERAKGNILERFSAQQFPDLHSELNLSSLELGDSALYFCASSDGRPSEQYFGPGTRLTVT.

This chain connects TRBV19 to TRBJ2-1, with TRBD2 matching over 7 bases. The V segment lost 3 bases and the J segment 2 bases; nucleotides outside the gene matches: 4. The CDR3 covers 15 residues. Germline CDR1 is LNHDA and CDR2 is SQIVND (reference sequence). CDR3 in amino acids: CASSMASGAYNEQFF. CDR3 in DNA: TGTGCCAGTAGTATGGCTAGCGGAGCCTACAATGAGCAGTTCTTC.

The chain uses TRBV9 and TRBJ2-3; D unresolved. Germline values: CDR1 SGDLS, CDR2 YYNGEE. The CDR3 extends over 16 amino acids. With 0 bases removed from V and 0 bases from J, the gap between germline ends came to 11 bases. CDR3 in amino acids: CASSVGLESSTDTQYF. Written as DNA, the CDR3 is TGTGCCAGCAGCGTAGGGCTGGAGTCTAGCACAGATACGCAGTATTTT.

CDR3 loop: CAISDRQPDEKLFF. DNA for the CDR3: TGTGCCATCAGTGATCGGCAGCCAGATGAAAAACTGTTTTTT. The chain couples TRBV10-3 to TRBJ1-4, with unresolved D. Trimming pared 3 bases from V and 6 bases from J, leaving 11 bases between. Germline V gene sequence: CDR1 ENHRY, CDR2 SYGVKD. The CDR3 has 14 residues.